The next 18 T cell receptor beta chains were all read from a single sample in a study of read filtering for tumor transcriptome and immune sequencing. This library used around 400 ng RNA and molecular barcoded adaptors spanning alpha/delta and beta/gamma chains. TCRdb called the reads again in MiXCR, with one record for every CDR3 protein. Of hundreds of distinct CDR3 sequences in the sample, roughly 78% were seen once. Sequenced sample: a population of CD138-negative cells sorted from bone marrow. The receptors come from a donor at least 40 years old with multiple myeloma. This table probably holds off-target reads from a library built for another chain.

The chain joins TRBV4-3 to TRBJ1-2; D remains unclear. V lost 1 base and J 0 bases, leaving 15 bases between the germline ends. Looked up from germline, CDR1 is LGHNA and CDR2 is YSLEER. This CDR3 contains 17 residues. The CDR3: CASSQGADRGANYGYTF. CDR3 coding DNA: TGCGCCAGCAGCCAAGGGGCGGATCGAGGAGCTAACTATGGCTACACCTTC.

This chain connects TRBV20-1 to TRBJ2-1; no reliable D call. The V end lost 0 bases, the J end lost 0 bases, and 6 bases lay between the germline ends. Germline CDR1 reads DFQATT; CDR2 reads SNEGSKA (reference sequence). This CDR3 is built from 14 residues. In DNA, the CDR3 is TGCAGTGCTAGAGACTACAGCTCCTACAATGAGCAGTTCTTC. It specifies CSARDYSSYNEQFF.

The chain joins TRBV27 to TRBJ2-7; 12 bases are a match to TRBD2. The CDR3 extends over 14 amino acids. V was pared by 3 bases and J by 4 bases, with 1 base of the junction left unmatched. The germline V gene has CDR1 MNHEY and CDR2 SMNVEV (reference sequence). CDR3 in DNA: TGTGCCAGCAGTTTTACTAGCGGGGGGTACGAGCAGTACTTC. Translated: CASSFTSGGYEQYF.

The genes are TRBV18 and TRBJ1-1; unclear D gene. V was trimmed by 3 bases and J by 1 base, leaving 6 bases between them. Germline V gives CDR1 KGHSH, CDR2 LQKENI. This CDR3 spans 13 amino acids. The CDR3 DNA follows: TGTGCCAGCTCACCGAACGGGAACACTGAAGCTTTCTTT. Residues: CASSPNGNTEAFF.

The chain recombines TRBV5-1 with TRBJ2-2; D not resolved. The CDR3 covers 12 residues. The V end was cut by 2 bases, the J end by 4 bases, with 3 bases between. CDR1 and CDR2 from the germline V gene are SGHRS and YFSETQ. CDR3 sequence: CASSFSTGELFF. CDR3 bases: TGCGCCAGCAGCTTCTCCACCGGGGAGCTGTTTTTT.

This chain joins TRBV6-5 and TRBJ2-1; 12 nucleotides line up with TRBD2. The ends lost 6 bases at V and 4 bases at J; junction bases unmatched: 13. The length of the CDR3 is 18 residues. Germline values: CDR1 MNHEY, CDR2 SVGAGI. The CDR3 nucleotides read TGTGCCAGCAGCCTAGCGGGGGGGTCATACCTCACTTACAATGAGCAGTTCTTC. As protein: CASSLAGGSYLTYNEQFF.

This clonotype was counted a few times. The J gene is TRBJ1-5, the V gene TRBV7-9; tentative D call: TRBD1 (5 bases). The V and J ends lost 5 bases and 8 bases respectively, with 13 bases between them. The CDR3 contains 13 residues. Germline lookup yields CDR1 SEHNR and CDR2 FQNEAQ (reference sequence). The CDR3 sequence is CASSPAMGEPQHF. In DNA form, the CDR3 reads TGTGCCAGCAGCCCCGCGATGGGGGAGCCCCAGCATTTT.

J is TRBJ2-1 and V is TRBV7-3; D unclear. Germline lookup yields CDR1 SGHTA and CDR2 FQGTGA. The ends were cut back, 5 bases at V and 8 bases at J, with 13 bases in the middle. This CDR3 has 13 amino acids. The CDR3 is CASSPNQGHEQFF. DNA for the CDR3: TGTGCCAGCAGCCCTAATCAAGGGCATGAGCAGTTCTTC.

The rearrangement links TRBV20-1 to TRBJ2-7; weak D call: TRBD2 (5 bases). V shed 0 bases and J shed 9 bases, with 12 bases lying between them. Germline-derived CDR1 and CDR2 are DFQATT and SNEGSKA (reference sequence). The length of the CDR3 is 12 residues. CDR3 residues: CSARDEGSGQYF. The CDR3 nucleotides are TGCAGTGCTAGAGATGAGGGATCCGGGCAGTACTTC.

The chain uses TRBV6-6 and TRBJ1-1, with unresolved D. The CDR3 is 14 amino acids. Trimming stripped 4 bases from V and 0 bases from J, with 9 bases between. Germline CDR1 MNHNY, CDR2 SVGAGI (reference sequence). In DNA form, the CDR3 reads TGTGCCAGCAGTTCGCAGGCGCTGAACACTGAAGCTTTCTTT. It codes for CASSSQALNTEAFF.

The chain recombines TRBV12-3 or TRBV12-4 with TRBJ2-1; 12 bases are shared with TRBD2. The CDR3 contains 15 residues. With 6 bases clipped from V and 8 bases from J, the junction kept 8 bases outside the gene matches. CDR3 sequence (DNA): TGTGCCAGCAGCCCTAGCGGGGGGGCGCGAGATGAGCAGTTCTTC. It codes for CASSPSGGARDEQFF.

The rearrangement joins TRBV6-4 to TRBJ2-1; D gene uncertain. Looked up from germline, CDR1 is MRHNA and CDR2 is SNTAGT. V was trimmed by 3 bases and J by 1 base, leaving 7 bases between them. This CDR3 has 14 residues. The CDR3 spells CASSEQPSYNEQFF. CDR3 coding DNA: TGTGCCAGCAGTGAGCAGCCATCCTACAATGAGCAGTTCTTC.

This sequence joins TRBV7-6 and TRBJ2-1; D not certain. The CDR3 runs to 13 residues. The ends were cut back, 2 bases at V and 3 bases at J, with 5 bases in the middle. The germline gives CDR1 SGHVS, CDR2 FNYEAQ. The CDR3 is CASSLFDYNEQFF. In DNA form, the CDR3 reads TGTGCCAGCAGCTTATTCGACTACAATGAGCAGTTCTTC.

The V call is TRBV7-9, the J call TRBJ2-5, with 7 bases identical to TRBD2. V gave up 3 bases and J gave up 1 base; unmatched junction bases: 2. Per germline, CDR1 SEHNR and CDR2 FQNEAQ (reference sequence). This CDR3 has 14 amino acids. CDR3 nucleotides: TGTGCCAGCAGCTTGTCTAGCGGCCAAGAGACCCAGTACTTC. It codes for CASSLSSGQETQYF.

V is TRBV29-1 and J is TRBJ1-2; D is ambiguous. This CDR3 has 11 residues. V shed 1 base and J shed 7 bases, with 7 bases lying between them. Germline CDR1 and CDR2: SQVTM and ANQGSEA. CDR3: CSVEVGSGYTF. The CDR3 nucleotides are TGCAGCGTTGAAGTGGGTTCTGGCTACACCTTC.

V and J are TRBV29-1 and TRBJ2-2; no clear D. This CDR3 spans 12 amino acids. With 7 bases removed from V and 1 base from J, the gap between germline ends came to 7 bases. CDR1 SQVTM and CDR2 ANQGSEA come from the germline V gene. CDR3 sequence (DNA): TGCAGCGCTGTCAGGAACACCGGGGAGCTGTTTTTT. Its protein product is CSAVRNTGELFF.

This chain links TRBV5-1 with TRBJ1-5; D remains ambiguous. V was clipped by 6 bases and J by 1 base, with 8 bases between them. The germline gives CDR1 SGHRS, CDR2 YFSETQ. The CDR3 loop spans 13 amino acids. Written as DNA, the CDR3 is TGCGCCAGCAACCCGGACAGCAATCAGCCCCAGCATTTT. This encodes CASNPDSNQPQHF.

In its sample, this clonotype was seen once. A read error may produce the germline difference seen at one junction end. The chain joins TRBV5-8 to TRBJ2-1, with 9 nucleotides matching TRBD1. The CDR3 sequence is 14 residues long. CDR1 is SGHTS and CDR2 is YDEGEE in the germline V gene. The CDR3 is CACRIGQGSNEQFF. The CDR3 DNA sequence: TGTGCCTGCAGGATTGGACAGGGGAGCAATGAGCAGTTCTTC.